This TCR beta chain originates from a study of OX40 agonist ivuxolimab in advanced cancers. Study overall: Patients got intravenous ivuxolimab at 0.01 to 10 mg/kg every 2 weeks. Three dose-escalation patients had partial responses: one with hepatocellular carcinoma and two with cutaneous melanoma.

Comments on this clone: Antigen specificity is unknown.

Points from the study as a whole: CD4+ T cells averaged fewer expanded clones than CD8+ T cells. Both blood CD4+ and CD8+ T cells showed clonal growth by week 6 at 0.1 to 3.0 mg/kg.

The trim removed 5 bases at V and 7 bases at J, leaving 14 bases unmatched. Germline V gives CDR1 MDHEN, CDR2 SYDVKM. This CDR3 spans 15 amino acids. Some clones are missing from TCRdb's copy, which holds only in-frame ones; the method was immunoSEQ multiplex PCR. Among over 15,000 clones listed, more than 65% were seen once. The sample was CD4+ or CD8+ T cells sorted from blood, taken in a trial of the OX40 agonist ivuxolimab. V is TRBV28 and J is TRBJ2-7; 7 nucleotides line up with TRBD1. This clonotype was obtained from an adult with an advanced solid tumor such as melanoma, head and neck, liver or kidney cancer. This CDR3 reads CASSPLTGNHQEQYF. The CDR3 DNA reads TGTGCCAGCAGTCCGCTGACAGGGAACCATCAAGAGCAGTACTTC. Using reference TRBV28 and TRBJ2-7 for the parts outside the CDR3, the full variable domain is DVKVTQSSRYLVKRTGEKVFLECVQDMDHENMFWYRQDPGLGLRLIYFSYDVKMKEKGDIPEGYSVSREKKERFSLILESASTNQTSMYLCASSPLTGNHQEQYFGPGTRLTVT.